This record concerns one T cell receptor beta chain sequence. The antigen remains undetermined. The data stem from a study of CD8+CD57+ T cells in acquired aplastic anemia. The CDR3 is made up of 14 amino acids. The germline gives CDR1 LNHDA, CDR2 SQIVND (reference sequence). V lost 5 bases, J lost 0 bases, and 9 bases lay in between. The template for TCR beta VDJ and CDR3 sequence profiling was genomic DNA. One entry per CDR3 protein, called by TCRdb with MiXCR from the reads. The table includes about 160,000 distinct CDR3 sequences, around 75% detected once. In patients chosen for sequencing, flow cytometry had shown CD8+CD57+ cell expansion. Notes on the study in general: Patients were compared with controls for CD8+ Simpson's diversity, and no significant difference emerged. Common to patients and controls were 25 to 30 CD8+ CDR3 sequences.

The rearrangement links TRBV19 to TRBJ2-3; no definite D call. The clonotype comes from a human donor with aplastic anemia. Sequencing was performed on sorted CD4+, CD8+, or CD8+CD57+ T cells (not recorded which) from PBMCs. Written as DNA, the CDR3 is TGTGCCAGTAGTCTATCGAGTAGCACAGATACGCAGTATTTT. Protein sequence: CASSLSSSTDTQYF.